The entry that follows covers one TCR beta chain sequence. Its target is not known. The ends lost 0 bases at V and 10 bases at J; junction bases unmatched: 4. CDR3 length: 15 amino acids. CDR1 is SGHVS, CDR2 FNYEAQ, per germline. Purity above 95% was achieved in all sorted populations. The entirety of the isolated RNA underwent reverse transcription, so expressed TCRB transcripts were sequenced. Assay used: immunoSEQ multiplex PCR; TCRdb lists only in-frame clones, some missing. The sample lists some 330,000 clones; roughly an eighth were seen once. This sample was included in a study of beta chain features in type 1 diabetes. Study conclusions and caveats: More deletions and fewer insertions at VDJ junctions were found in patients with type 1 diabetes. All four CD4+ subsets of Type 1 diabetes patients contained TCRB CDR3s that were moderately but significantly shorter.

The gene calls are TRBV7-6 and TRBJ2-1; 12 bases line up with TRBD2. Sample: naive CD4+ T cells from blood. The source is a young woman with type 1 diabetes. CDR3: CASSLAPGLAGEQFF. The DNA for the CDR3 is TGTGCCAGCAGCTTAGCCCCGGGACTAGCGGGCGAGCAGTTCTTC.